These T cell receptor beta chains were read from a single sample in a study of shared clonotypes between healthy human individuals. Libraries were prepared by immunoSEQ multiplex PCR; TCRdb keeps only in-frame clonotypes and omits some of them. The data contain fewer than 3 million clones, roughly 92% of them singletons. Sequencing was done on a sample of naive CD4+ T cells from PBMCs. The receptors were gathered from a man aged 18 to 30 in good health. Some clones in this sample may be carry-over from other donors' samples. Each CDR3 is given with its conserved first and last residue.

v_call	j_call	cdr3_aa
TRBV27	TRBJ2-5	CASSFSGSSETQYF
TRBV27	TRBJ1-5	CASSFMRGHQPQHF
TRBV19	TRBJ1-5	CASSIDRVGLQPQHF
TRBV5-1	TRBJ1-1	CASSPPSSHTEAFF
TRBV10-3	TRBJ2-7	CAISDPTSGSGLEQYF
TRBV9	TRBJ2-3	CASSRQGASTQYF
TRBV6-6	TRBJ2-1	CASSYTGASGNNEQFF
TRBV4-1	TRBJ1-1	CASSQGGPWDTEAFF
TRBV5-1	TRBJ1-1	CASSFEGVSTEAFF
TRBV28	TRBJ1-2	CASSWATYYGYTF
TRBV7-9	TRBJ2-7	CASSMDRIYYEQYF
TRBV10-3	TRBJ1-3	CAITTGGARGNTIYF
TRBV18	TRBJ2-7	CASSPQGYYEQYF
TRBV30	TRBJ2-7	CAWTDRAYEQYF
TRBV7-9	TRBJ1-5	CASSLIDQPQHF
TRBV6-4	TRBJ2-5	CASTRTGGETQYF
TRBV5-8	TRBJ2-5	CASSLSGRETQYF
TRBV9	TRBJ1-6	CASSVEGQGNSPLHF
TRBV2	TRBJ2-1	CASSEGISNEQFF
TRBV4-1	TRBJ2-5	CASSPWASAQETQYF
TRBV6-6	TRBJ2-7	CASSYSKGLFEQYF
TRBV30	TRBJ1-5	CAWSKHTSPQPQHF
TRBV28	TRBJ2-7	CASSFVAIPYEQYF
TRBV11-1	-	CASSPTNTYEQYF